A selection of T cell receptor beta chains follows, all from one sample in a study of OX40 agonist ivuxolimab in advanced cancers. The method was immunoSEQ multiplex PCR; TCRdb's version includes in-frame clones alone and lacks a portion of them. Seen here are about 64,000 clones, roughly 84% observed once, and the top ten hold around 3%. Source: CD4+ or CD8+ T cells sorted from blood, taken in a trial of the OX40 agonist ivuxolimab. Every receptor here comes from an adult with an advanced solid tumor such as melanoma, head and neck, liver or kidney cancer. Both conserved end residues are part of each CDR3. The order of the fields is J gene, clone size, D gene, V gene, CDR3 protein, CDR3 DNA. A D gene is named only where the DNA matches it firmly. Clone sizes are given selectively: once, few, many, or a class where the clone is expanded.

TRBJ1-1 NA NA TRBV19 CASSPAPRNTEAFF TGTGCCAGTAGTCCGGCCCCACGGAACACTGAAGCTTTCTTT
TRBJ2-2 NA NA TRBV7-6 CASSQGPGLSNTGELFF TGTGCCAGCAGCCAGGGACCAGGTTTGTCGAACACCGGGGAGCTGTTTTTT
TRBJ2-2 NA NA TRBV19 CASSPSRNTGELFF TGTGCCAGTAGCCCTAGCAGGAACACCGGGGAGCTGTTTTTT
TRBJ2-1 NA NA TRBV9 CASSVSRQFHSYNEQFF TGTGCCAGCAGCGTATCGAGACAGTTCCACTCCTACAATGAGCAGTTCTTC
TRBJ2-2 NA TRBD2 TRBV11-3 CASSFLREAGELFF TGTGCCAGCAGCTTTTTGCGGGAGGCCGGGGAGCTGTTTTTT
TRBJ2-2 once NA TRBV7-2 CASSVPHYTGELFF TGTGCCAGCAGCGTCCCTCACTACACCGGGGAGCTGTTTTTT
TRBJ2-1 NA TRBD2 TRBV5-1 CASSKGLAGINEQFF TGCGCCAGCAGCAAGGGACTAGCGGGAATTAATGAGCAGTTCTTC
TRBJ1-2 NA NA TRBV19 CASSIVYPGAYGYTF TGTGCCAGTAGTATCGTCTACCCCGGAGCGTATGGCTACACCTTC
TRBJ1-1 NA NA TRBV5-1 CASSQSQVNTEAFF TGCGCCAGCAGCCAATCACAGGTGAACACTGAAGCTTTCTTT
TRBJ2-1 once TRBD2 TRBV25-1 CASSEFASGRGNEQFF TGTGCCAGCAGTGAATTCGCTAGCGGGAGGGGCAATGAGCAGTTCTTC
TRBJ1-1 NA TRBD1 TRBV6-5 CASSPTQRQGPGAFF TGTGCCAGCAGTCCAACTCAAAGACAGGGCCCCGGAGCTTTCTTT
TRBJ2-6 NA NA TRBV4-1 CASSPGEGGAGANVLTF TGCGCCAGCAGCCCTGGGGAGGGGGGCGCCGGGGCCAACGTCCTGACTTTC
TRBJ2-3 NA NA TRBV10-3 CAISVTDGGDTQYF TGTGCCATCAGTGTCACCGACGGGGGAGATACGCAGTATTTT
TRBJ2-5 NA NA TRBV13 CASSSTGTADLGAQYF TGTGCCAGCAGCAGTACCGGGACCGCGGACTTAGGGGCCCAGTACTTC
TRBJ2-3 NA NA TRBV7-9 CASSLQTDTQYF TGTGCCAGCAGCTTGCAGACAGATACGCAGTATTTT
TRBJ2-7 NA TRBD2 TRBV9 CASSSPSGGAKEQYF TGTGCCAGCAGCTCTCCTAGCGGGGGGGCCAAAGAGCAGTACTTC
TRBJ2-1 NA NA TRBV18 CASSPRVAGEQFF TGTGCCAGCTCACCCAGGGTCGCGGGCGAGCAGTTCTTC
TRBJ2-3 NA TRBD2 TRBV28 CASIPSGGPDTQYF TGTGCCAGCATCCCCTCGGGGGGGCCGGATACGCAGTATTTT
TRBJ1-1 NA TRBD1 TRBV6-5 CASSFGTDAEAFF TGTGCCAGCAGTTTCGGGACAGATGCTGAAGCTTTCTTT
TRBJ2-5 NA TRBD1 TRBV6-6 CASRPGQGAWETQYF TGTGCCAGCAGGCCAGGACAGGGGGCCTGGGAGACCCAGTACTTC
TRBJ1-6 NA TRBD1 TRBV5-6 CASSYEQGRSPLHF TGTGCCAGCAGCTATGAACAGGGGAGGTCACCCCTCCACTTT
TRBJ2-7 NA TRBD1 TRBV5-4 CASSFRQGGEQYF TGTGCCAGCAGCTTCAGACAGGGTGGCGAGCAGTACTTC
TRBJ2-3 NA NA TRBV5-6 CASSLGRRDTQYF TGTGCCAGCAGCTTGGGGCGGCGGGATACGCAGTATTTT
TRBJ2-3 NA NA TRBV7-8 CASSAHRDSTDTQYF TGTGCCAGCAGCGCCCACAGGGACAGCACAGATACGCAGTATTTT
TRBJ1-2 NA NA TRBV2 CASSERASYGYTF TGTGCCAGCAGTGAAAGGGCCAGCTATGGCTACACCTTC
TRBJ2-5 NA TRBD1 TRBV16 CASSPGTGETQYF TGTGCCAGCAGCCCCGGGACAGGGGAGACCCAGTACTTC
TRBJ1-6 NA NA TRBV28 CASSLGGRGSPLHF TGTGCCAGCAGTTTGGGAGGCCGTGGATCACCCCTCCACTTT
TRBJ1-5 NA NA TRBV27 CASSLKDYQPQHF TGTGCCAGCAGTCTCAAGGACTATCAGCCCCAGCATTTT
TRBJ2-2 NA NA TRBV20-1 CSASGPGELFF TGCAGTGCTTCCGGGCCCGGGGAGCTGTTTTTT
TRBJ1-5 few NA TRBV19 CASSIQVGQPQHF TGTGCCAGTAGTATTCAAGTTGGGCAGCCCCAGCATTTT
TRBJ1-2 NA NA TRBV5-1 CASSLDGEANYGYTF TGCGCCAGCAGCTTGGATGGGGAAGCTAACTATGGCTACACCTTC
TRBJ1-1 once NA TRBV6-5 CASRSGDIMNTEAFF TGTGCCAGCAGGTCCGGGGACATAATGAACACTGAAGCTTTCTTT
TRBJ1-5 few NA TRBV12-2 CASRLEDYGGVCNQPQHF TGTGCAAGTCGCTTAGAGGATTACGGGGGAGTATGCAATCAGCCCCAGCATTTT
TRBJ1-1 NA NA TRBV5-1 CASSLARRTEAFF TGCGCCAGCAGCTTGGCAAGGAGGACTGAAGCTTTCTTT
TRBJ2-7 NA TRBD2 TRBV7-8 CASSFRLAGLSYEQYF TGTGCCAGCAGCTTCAGACTAGCGGGCCTCTCCTACGAGCAGTACTTC
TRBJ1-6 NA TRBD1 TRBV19 CASSGTGRSPLHF TGTGCCAGTAGCGGGACAGGGAGGTCACCCCTCCACTTT
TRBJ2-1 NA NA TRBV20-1 CSAPGVNEQFF TGCAGTGCTCCAGGGGTAAATGAGCAGTTCTTC
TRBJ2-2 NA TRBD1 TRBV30 CAWSGGTGAGELFF TGTGCCTGGAGTGGAGGGACAGGGGCCGGGGAGCTGTTTTTT
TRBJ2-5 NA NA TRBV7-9 CASSLPRDIETQYF TGTGCCAGCAGCTTACCCCGGGACATTGAGACCCAGTACTTC
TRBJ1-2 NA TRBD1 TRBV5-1 CASSQNRGVYGYTF TGCGCCAGCAGCCAGAACAGGGGGGTCTATGGCTACACCTTC
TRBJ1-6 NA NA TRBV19 CASSIRGRNSPLHF TGTGCCAGTAGTATACGGGGAAGAAATTCACCCCTCCACTTT
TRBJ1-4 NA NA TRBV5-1 CASSLLDSQNEKLFF TGCGCCAGCAGCTTGTTGGACAGCCAAAATGAAAAACTGTTTTTT
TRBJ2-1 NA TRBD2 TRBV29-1 CSVSGLAGGEQFF TGCAGCGTCTCGGGACTAGCGGGAGGGGAGCAGTTCTTC
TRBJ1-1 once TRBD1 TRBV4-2 CASSPFDRGTEAFF TGTGCCAGCAGCCCCTTTGACAGGGGCACTGAAGCTTTCTTT
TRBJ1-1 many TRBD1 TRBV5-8 CASSSPYRGDTEAFF TGTGCCAGCAGCTCTCCCTACAGGGGGGACACTGAAGCTTTCTTT
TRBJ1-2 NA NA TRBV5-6 CASSRDGTPNYGYTF TGTGCCAGCAGCCGAGACGGGACACCGAACTATGGCTACACCTTC
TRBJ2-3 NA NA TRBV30 CAWTYTDTQYF TGTGCCTGGACTTACACAGATACGCAGTATTTT
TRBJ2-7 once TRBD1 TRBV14 CASSHIRGRWEQYF TGTGCCAGCAGCCACATCAGGGGGCGGTGGGAGCAGTACTTC
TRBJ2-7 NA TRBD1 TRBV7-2 CASSFRQGGEEYF TGTGCCAGCAGCTTCAGACAGGGTGGGGAAGAGTACTTC
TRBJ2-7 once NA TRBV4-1 CASSRDPNYEQYF TGCGCCAGCAGCCGGGACCCCAACTACGAGCAGTACTTC
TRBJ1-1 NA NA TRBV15 CATSSQGEAFF TGTGCCACCAGCTCACAGGGTGAAGCTTTCTTT
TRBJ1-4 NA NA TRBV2 CASTFGSNEKLFF TGTGCCAGCACCTTCGGGTCTAATGAAAAACTGTTTTTT
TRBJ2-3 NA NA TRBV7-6 CASSPQNTGTDTQYF TGTGCCAGCAGCCCTCAGAATACGGGGACAGATACGCAGTATTTT
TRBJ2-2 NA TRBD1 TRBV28 CASISGRGYSGELFF TGTGCCAGCATCTCCGGCAGGGGGTATAGCGGGGAGCTGTTTTTT
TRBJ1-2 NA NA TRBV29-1 CSVEGGPIGYTF TGCAGCGTTGAAGGGGGGCCGATCGGCTACACCTTC
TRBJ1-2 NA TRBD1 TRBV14 CASNRQGDYGYTF TGTGCCAGCAACCGACAGGGGGACTATGGCTACACCTTC
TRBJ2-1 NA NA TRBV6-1 CASSRRERVDEQFF TGTGCCAGCAGTCGCCGGGAGAGGGTCGATGAGCAGTTCTTC
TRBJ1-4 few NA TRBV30 CAWSLTGPNEKLFF TGTGCCTGGAGTTTGACAGGACCTAATGAAAAACTGTTTTTT
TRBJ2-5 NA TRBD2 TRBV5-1 CASSLLAGVAETQYF TGCGCCAGCAGCTTGCTAGCGGGAGTGGCGGAGACCCAGTACTTC
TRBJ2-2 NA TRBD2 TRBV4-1 CASSPLAGVGTGELFF TGCGCCAGCAGCCCCTTAGCGGGAGTAGGGACCGGGGAGCTGTTTTTT